A single sample gave rise to the 31 T cell receptor beta chains below, sequenced in a study of OX40 agonist ivuxolimab in advanced cancers. Using immunoSEQ multiplex PCR, the repertoire was profiled, and TCRdb retains in-frame clones only, with some absent. The table records about 100,000 clones, under 95% of them present only once. The sample consisted of CD4+ or CD8+ T cells sorted from blood, taken in a trial of the OX40 agonist ivuxolimab. The receptors were sampled from an adult with an advanced solid tumor such as melanoma, head and neck, liver or kidney cancer.

The rearrangement joins TRBV28 to TRBJ1-1; D remains unclear. Deletions cut 2 bases from V and 4 bases from J, with 2 bases between. In germline, CDR1 is MDHEN, CDR2 SYDVKM. The CDR3 contains 11 residues. CDR3: CASSLPTEAFF. For the CDR3, the DNA is TGTGCCAGCAGTTTACCCACTGAAGCTTTCTTT. Based on the CDR3 plus reference TRBV28 and TRBJ1-1, the full variable domain is DVKVTQSSRYLVKRTGEKVFLECVQDMDHENMFWYRQDPGLGLRLIYFSYDVKMKEKGDIPEGYSVSREKKERFSLILESASTNQTSMYLCASSLPTEAFFGQGTRLTVV.

The V call is TRBV5-1, the J call TRBJ2-5; the D is unclear. The CDR3 consists of 14 residues. V was pared by 0 bases and J by 5 bases, with 11 bases between. The germline V gene encodes CDR1 SGHRS and CDR2 YFSETQ. The CDR3 loop reads CASSLGVGRETQYF. The CDR3 nucleotides are TGCGCCAGCAGCTTGGGAGTGGGAAGGGAGACCCAGTACTTC.

This clone turned up a few times. The chain combines TRBV11-2 with TRBJ1-5; tentatively, D is TRBD1 (5 bases). CDR3 length equals 14 residues. CDR1 and CDR2 from the germline V gene are SGHAT and FQNNGV. V was pared by 4 bases and J by 4 bases, with 11 bases between. In nucleotides, the CDR3 is TGTGCCAGCAGCTCAGGTGGGGGGAATCAGCCCCAGCATTTT. This gives the protein CASSSGGGNQPQHF.

This rearrangement joins TRBV7-3 to TRBJ2-1, with 10 bases matching TRBD1. V shed 5 bases, J shed 3 bases, and the junction held 4 bases outside the gene matches. Germline V gene data show CDR1 as SGHTA and CDR2 as FQGTGA. This CDR3 has 15 amino acids. Here the CDR3 reads CASSLGTGVYNEQFF. CDR3 nucleotide sequence: TGTGCCAGCAGCCTCGGGACAGGGGTCTACAATGAGCAGTTCTTC.

J is TRBJ2-3 and V is TRBV7-8; possibly TRBD2 for D (5 bases). CDR1 and CDR2 from the germline V gene are SGHVS and FQNEAQ. The CDR3 sequence is 14 residues long. Trimming stripped 7 bases from V and 7 bases from J, with 18 bases between. The CDR3 spells CASNRLLPRNTQYF. The CDR3 nucleotides are TGTGCCAGCAACCGACTACTTCCACGAAATACGCAGTATTTT.

The CDR3 nucleotides are TGTGCCAGCAGCTTGGTTGGGGGAAACACCATATATTTT. Translation: CASSLVGGNTIYF. The chain recombines TRBV5-4 with TRBJ1-3; no firm D call. The CDR3 is 13 amino acids. V was cut by 0 bases and J by 4 bases, with 5 bases left in between. Germline assignment: CDR1 SGHNT and CDR2 YYREEE (reference sequence).

The chain carries TRBV6-5 and TRBJ1-3; D uncertain. Germline V CDR1 and CDR2: MNHEY, SVGAGI. Deletions cut 4 bases from V and 0 bases from J, with 4 bases between. The CDR3 consists of 13 residues. DNA for the CDR3: TGTGCCAGCAGTTTTAGCTCTGGAAACACCATATATTTT. It codes for CASSFSSGNTIYF.

This chain uses TRBV5-4 with TRBJ2-2; TRBD1 matches at 7 bases. The V gene's germline CDR1 is SGHNT and CDR2 YYREEE (reference sequence). The J segment lost 1 base and the V segment lost 4 bases, leaving 4 bases of the junction unmatched. The CDR3 is 15 residues long. DNA for the CDR3: TGTGCCAGCAGCGTGGGACAGCTGAACACCGGGGAGCTGTTTTTT. Protein: CASSVGQLNTGELFF.

This rearrangement joins TRBV7-9 to TRBJ2-2, with D possibly called TRBD1 or TRBD2 (5 bases each). This CDR3 has 15 residues. V was trimmed by 0 bases and J by 6 bases, leaving 11 bases between them. Per the germline V gene, CDR1 is SEHNR and CDR2 is FQNEAQ (reference sequence). The CDR3 DNA is TGTGCCAGCAGCTTAGCGGGTGAGGGGTCCGGGGAGCTGTTTTTT. This codes for CASSLAGEGSGELFF.

This clone was counted a single time. The genes are TRBV9 and TRBJ2-7, with a weak D call TRBD2 (5 bases). Trimming took off 0 bases at V and 0 bases at J, with 10 bases between the two ends. Germline assignment: CDR1 SGDLS and CDR2 YYNGEE. This CDR3 contains 15 residues. The DNA for the CDR3 is TGTGCCAGCAGCGTAGCTACTGGGAGCTCCTACGAGCAGTACTTC. This gives the protein CASSVATGSSYEQYF. Together with reference TRBV9 and TRBJ2-7, the CDR3 gives the full variable domain: DSGVTQTPKHLITATGQRVTLRCSPRSGDLSVYWYQQSLDQGLQFLIQYYNGEERAKGNILERFSAQQFPDLHSELNLSSLELGDSALYFCASSVATGSSYEQYFGPGTRLTVT.

V usage is TRBV4-3 and J usage is TRBJ2-7; D unclear. There are 14 residues in the CDR3. CDR1 and CDR2 from the germline V gene are LGHNA and YSLEER. V lost 4 bases to trimming and J lost 0 bases, with 10 bases between them. The CDR3, as DNA: TGCGCCAGCAGCCCGCGGAGCGACTCCTACGAGCAGTACTTC. This gives the protein CASSPRSDSYEQYF.

This clone turned up a few times. The chain has TRBV7-6 and TRBJ1-5, with D unclear. Germline CDR1 and CDR2: SGHVS and FNYEAQ. V lost 0 bases and J 7 bases, leaving 7 bases between the germline ends. CDR3 length: 13 residues. The CDR3 nucleotides read TGTGCCAGCAGCTTAGCGCCTGGACAGCCCCAGCATTTT. It translates to CASSLAPGQPQHF.

This clone was observed once. The rearrangement links TRBV10-1 to TRBJ2-5; no clear D. V was trimmed by 3 bases and J by 3 bases, leaving 11 bases between them. The CDR3 has 14 residues. Germline V gives CDR1 WNHNN, CDR2 SYGVQD (reference sequence). CDR3 coding DNA: TGCGCCAGCAGTGATCGGCAGGTGGAAGAGACCCAGTACTTC. Protein sequence: CASSDRQVEETQYF.

The rearrangement links TRBV21-1 to TRBJ2-7. TRBV21-1 is termed a pseudogene. The CDR3 extends over 14 amino acids. The chain's CDR3 is CASSKVRITMEQYF. The CDR3 nucleotides are TGTGCCAGCAGCAAAGTTCGGATAACGATGGAGCAGTACTTC.

The chain uses TRBV9 and TRBJ2-7; 8 bases match TRBD2. Germline V lookup: CDR1 SGDLS, CDR2 YYNGEE. V dropped 4 bases and J dropped 5; count of bases not matched to a gene: 8. This CDR3 has 14 amino acids. The CDR3 DNA reads TGTGCCAGCAGCACCCGGGGGGGAGAAAACGAGCAGTACTTC. Translated: CASSTRGGENEQYF. Using reference TRBV9 and TRBJ2-7 for the parts outside the CDR3, the full variable domain is DSGVTQTPKHLITATGQRVTLRCSPRSGDLSVYWYQQSLDQGLQFLIQYYNGEERAKGNILERFSAQQFPDLHSELNLSSLELGDSALYFCASSTRGGENEQYFGPGTRLTVT.

This chain links TRBV29-1 with TRBJ2-5; D not resolved. CDR3 length equals 12 residues. Trimming pared 6 bases from V and 3 bases from J, leaving 11 bases between. Per germline, CDR1 SQVTM and CDR2 ANQGSEA. This CDR3 reads CSVRRAEETQYF. The CDR3 nucleotides are TGCAGCGTAAGAAGGGCCGAAGAGACCCAGTACTTC.

Note on this clone: Other DNA sequences in the same sample also yield this CDR3. The rearrangement links TRBV5-4 to TRBJ2-7; D ambiguous. Per the germline V gene, CDR1 is SGHNT and CDR2 is YYREEE (reference sequence). V lost 4 bases, J lost 5 bases, and 19 bases lay in between. The CDR3 length is 15 residues. CDR3 sequence reads: CASSRAGPYDHEQYF. CDR3 in DNA: TGTGCCAGCAGCCGAGCCGGGCCCTACGACCACGAGCAGTACTTC. Complete variable domain (other parts from reference TRBV5-4 and TRBJ2-7): ETGVTQSPTHLIKTRGQQVTLRCSSQSGHNTVSWYQQALGQGPQFIFQYYREEENGRGNFPPRFSGLQFPNYSSELNVNALELDDSALYLCASSRAGPYDHEQYFGPGTRLTVT.

The chain couples TRBV5-1 to TRBJ2-2, with 10 bases aligning to TRBD2. Unmatched junction bases numbered 10, after V lost 4 bases and J lost 7 bases. This CDR3 has 16 residues. The germline CDR1 and CDR2 sequences are SGHRS and YFSETQ. The CDR3 is CASSPSSGRGHGELFF. CDR3 DNA: TGCGCCAGCAGCCCCTCTAGCGGGAGAGGGCACGGGGAGCTGTTTTTT.

The chain uses TRBV4-2 and TRBJ1-5; 7 nucleotides match TRBD1. Germline CDR1 is LGHNA and CDR2 is YNFKEQ. The CDR3 loop spans 14 amino acids. V was clipped by 4 bases and J by 4 bases; unmatched bases: 4. The CDR3 DNA reads as TGTGCCAGCAGCCGTTTACAGGGGAATCAGCCCCAGCATTTT. This translates into CASSRLQGNQPQHF.

The chain has TRBV4-1 and TRBJ2-1; D is unresolved. V lost 8 bases to trimming and J lost 6 bases, with 14 bases between them. The CDR3 is made up of 13 amino acids. CDR1 and CDR2 from the germline V gene are MGHRA and YSYEKL. The CDR3 region is CASSRALLNEQFF. The DNA for the CDR3 is TGCGCCAGCTCCCGGGCGTTGCTCAATGAGCAGTTCTTC.

This clone was observed once. CDR3: CASSGQGANTGELFF. In DNA, the CDR3 is TGTGCCAGCAGTGGACAGGGGGCGAACACCGGGGAGCTGTTTTTT. This chain connects TRBV7-3 to TRBJ2-2, with 10 bases identical to TRBD1. The CDR3 consists of 15 residues. Per the germline V gene, CDR1 is SGHTA and CDR2 is FQGTGA. After removal of 6 bases from V and 0 bases from J, the junction contained 1 base not matched to a gene.

The chain uses TRBV5-6 and TRBJ1-2; D is undetermined. The CDR3 covers 13 residues. Trimming took off 2 bases at V and 5 bases at J, with 10 bases between the two ends. CDR1 SGHDT and CDR2 YYEEEE come from the germline V gene. Here the CDR3 reads CASSFGRQYGYTF. The CDR3 coding sequence is TGTGCCAGCAGCTTCGGCAGGCAATATGGCTACACCTTC.

The V and J genes are TRBV7-2 and TRBJ1-5; D ambiguous. This CDR3 has 15 amino acids. Germline loops: CDR1 SGHTA, CDR2 FQGNSA. With 1 base removed from V and 7 bases from J, the gap between germline ends came to 14 bases. Here the CDR3 reads CASSLGGLLGQPQHF. For the CDR3, the DNA is TGTGCCAGCAGCTTAGGAGGACTCCTCGGGCAGCCCCAGCATTTT.

This rearrangement joins TRBV27 to TRBJ2-7, with a possible D match to TRBD1 (6 bases). The CDR3 contains 14 residues. Trimming left V 3 bases short and J 5 bases short, with 14 bases between. The germline gives CDR1 MNHEY, CDR2 SMNVEV (reference sequence). The CDR3 coding sequence is TGTGCCAGCAGTTTGACGCACAGGGCGAACGAGCAGTACTTC. It translates to CASSLTHRANEQYF.

The gene calls are TRBV5-4 and TRBJ2-3; 12 positions match TRBD1. There are 14 residues in the CDR3. Germline V CDR1 and CDR2: SGHNT, YYREEE (reference sequence). The V segment lost 3 bases and the J segment 6 bases; nucleotides outside the gene matches: 2. CDR3 sequence reads: CASSSGTGGDTQYF. In nucleotides, the CDR3 is TGTGCCAGCAGCTCCGGGACAGGGGGCGATACGCAGTATTTT.

The gene calls are TRBV20-1 and TRBJ2-7; maybe TRBD1 (6 bases). The CDR3 consists of 11 residues. CDR1 and CDR2 (germline): DFQATT, SNEGSKA (reference sequence). V lost 6 bases and J lost 7, with 13 bases in between. CDR3 coding DNA: TGCAGTGCCAAAACAGGGCGGGAGCAGTACTTC. Residues: CSAKTGREQYF.

The chain has TRBV15 and TRBJ1-4; D possibly corresponds to TRBD1 (6 bases). V was cut by 1 base and J by 8 bases, with 11 bases left in between. The germline gives CDR1 LNHNV, CDR2 YYDKDF (reference sequence). There are 14 residues in the CDR3. The CDR3 here is CATSRAYREEKLFF. CDR3 nucleotides: TGTGCCACCAGCAGAGCTTACAGGGAGGAAAAACTGTTTTTT.

This clone was seen a single time. The junction differs from germline at one of its ends, possibly a read error. V is TRBV7-7 and J is TRBJ2-3; D is possibly TRBD1 (5 bases). CDR1 SSHAT and CDR2 FNYEAQ come from the germline V gene (reference sequence). The CDR3 sequence is 14 residues long. CDR3: CASSLAGQPDTQYF. As DNA, the CDR3 is TGTGCTAGCAGCTTAGCTGGACAACCAGATACGCAGTATTTT.

The chain joins TRBV5-1 to TRBJ1-4; 8 bases are shared with TRBD1. The ends lost 3 bases at V and 8 bases at J; junction bases unmatched: 9. This CDR3 has 15 amino acids. CDR1 and CDR2 from the germline V gene are SGHRS and YFSETQ. The CDR3, as DNA: TGCGCCAGCAGCTGGGGGACAGGCTCGAGGGAAAAACTGTTTTTT. Residues: CASSWGTGSREKLFF.

This chain links TRBV28 with TRBJ1-1; no clear D gene. The CDR3 spans 11 residues. Germline V lookup: CDR1 MDHEN, CDR2 SYDVKM. Trimming took off 4 bases at V and 12 bases at J, with 12 bases between the two ends. For the CDR3, the DNA is TGTGCCAGCAGTTCCGAGCCCCAGACTTTCTTT. Its translation is CASSSEPQTFF.

The V and J genes are TRBV12-5 and TRBJ1-4; D possibly corresponds to TRBD1 (6 bases). V was clipped by 2 bases and J by 8 bases, with 12 bases between them. Per the germline V gene, CDR1 is LGHNT and CDR2 is FRNRAP. The CDR3 spans 14 residues. Here the CDR3 reads CASGLRGAGEKLFF. CDR3 DNA sequence: TGTGCTAGTGGTTTGCGGGGGGCTGGGGAAAAACTGTTTTTT.